Below, 20 T cell receptor beta chains from the same sample are listed, as sequenced in a study of blood T cell repertoires in COVID-19. Only in-frame clones appear in the TCRdb table, and some are missing; sequencing was by immunoSEQ multiplex PCR. The data show a few hundred thousand clones, with roughly 86% seen just once and approximately 6.8% held by the top ten. Input material: peripheral blood. These receptors all stem from a woman between 65 and 79 years old with active or convalescent COVID-19.

About this clone itself: The junction departs from the called germline gene at one end, perhaps through a read error. The chain combines TRBV9 with TRBJ1-5, with a weak D call TRBD1 (5 bases). The germline gives CDR1 SGDLS, CDR2 YYNGEE. The CDR3 has 15 amino acids. The CDR3 coding sequence is TGTGCCAGCAGCGCCTATCAGGGTCGCGATCATCCCCAGCATTTT. Its protein is CASSAYQGRDHPQHF.

This clone was counted only a few times. The chain uses TRBV6-6 and TRBJ1-6; D might be TRBD1 (6 bases). The V gene's germline CDR1 is MNHNY and CDR2 SVGAGI (reference sequence). The V gene lost 6 bases and the J gene lost 5 bases, with 17 bases spanning the gap. The CDR3 covers 16 residues. This CDR3 reads CASRREQGKHNSPLHF. For the CDR3, the DNA is TGTGCCAGCAGGCGAGAACAGGGAAAACATAATTCACCCCTCCACTTT.

The chain combines TRBV18 with TRBJ1-1; TRBD1 is a possible D gene (6 bases). Trimming left V 1 base short and J 0 bases short, with 27 bases between. Germline CDR1 and CDR2: KGHSH and LQKENI. The CDR3 spans 21 residues. CDR3 coding DNA: TGTGCCAGCTCACCACGACAGGCCCCAGCAGGTTATGAGAAGGTGAACACTGAAGCTTTCTTT. This codes for CASSPRQAPAGYEKVNTEAFF.

This clone was counted only a few times. The CDR3 loop reads CASSPLGQGVSANYGYTF. CDR3 DNA: TGTGCCAGCAGCCCACTGGGACAGGGGGTTTCGGCTAACTATGGCTACACCTTC. V and J are TRBV7-3 and TRBJ1-2; 11 bases fit TRBD1. Germline CDR1 is SGHTA and CDR2 is FQGTGA. CDR3 length equals 18 residues. V was pared by 5 bases and J by 0 bases, with 11 bases of the junction left unmatched.

On this clone itself: The same CDR3 can be traced to other DNA sequences in this sample. The rearrangement joins TRBV4-3 to TRBJ2-2; 13 bases line up with TRBD2. CDR3 length equals 18 residues. With V trimmed by 0 bases and J by 7 bases, 8 bases remained unmatched. Per the germline V gene, CDR1 is LGHNA and CDR2 is YSLEER. CDR3 residues: CASSQELAGGPYNGELFF. CDR3 bases: TGCGCCAGCAGCCAAGAACTAGCGGGGGGGCCTTACAACGGGGAGCTGTTTTTT.

This clone has just one count. The chain's CDR3 is CASSLEPGTGNTYEQYF. As DNA, the CDR3 is TGCGCCAGCAGCTTGGAACCTGGGACAGGTAATACCTACGAGCAGTACTTC. V and J are TRBV5-1 and TRBJ2-7, with 8 positions matching TRBD1. CDR1 is SGHRS and CDR2 is YFSETQ in the germline V gene. The CDR3 spans 17 residues. Losses at the gene ends were 0 bases for V and 2 bases for J; bases not matched to a gene: 10.

The V gene is TRBV5-1, the J gene TRBJ2-7; unclear D gene. CDR1 SGHRS and CDR2 YFSETQ come from the germline V gene. Trimming cost V 1 base and J 0 bases, with 5 bases left between them. The CDR3 consists of 13 residues. In DNA form, the CDR3 reads TGCGCCAGCAGCTTGAGGAGCTCCTACGAGCAGTACTTC. Translating gives CASSLRSSYEQYF.

The genes are TRBV7-8 and TRBJ2-1; 8 bases line up with TRBD1. The CDR3 spans 14 residues. Germline-derived CDR1 and CDR2 are SGHVS and FQNEAQ. V lost 5 bases, J lost 6 bases, and 6 bases stayed unmatched. Here the CDR3 reads CASSLETGANEQFF. CDR3 sequence (DNA): TGTGCCAGCAGCCTCGAGACAGGGGCCAATGAGCAGTTCTTC.

The V and J genes are TRBV9 and TRBJ1-2; a possible D gene is TRBD1 (5 bases). V was pared by 0 bases and J by 7 bases, with 16 bases between. CDR1 is SGDLS, CDR2 YYNGEE, per germline. The CDR3 runs 15 residues. The CDR3 DNA reads as TGTGCCAGCAGCGTAGGTACAGGCCAGCCGGCTGGCTACACCTTC. Translating gives CASSVGTGQPAGYTF. Using reference TRBV9 and TRBJ1-2 for the parts outside the CDR3, the full variable domain is DSGVTQTPKHLITATGQRVTLRCSPRSGDLSVYWYQQSLDQGLQFLIQYYNGEERAKGNILERFSAQQFPDLHSELNLSSLELGDSALYFCASSVGTGQPAGYTFGSGTRLTVV.

The V and J genes are TRBV19 and TRBJ1-4; D not certain. Germline CDR1 and CDR2: LNHDA and SQIVND (reference sequence). V gave up 7 bases and J gave up 5 bases, with 14 bases separating them. This CDR3 has 14 residues. The CDR3 coding sequence is TGTGCCAGTAAAGCAAGAGTTATAAATGAAAAACTGTTTTTT. This translates into CASKARVINEKLFF.

This clone was picked up one time. The rearrangement joins TRBV10-3 to TRBJ1-1; 7 bases line up with TRBD1. CDR1 is ENHRY and CDR2 is SYGVKD in the germline V gene. The J segment lost 5 bases and the V segment lost 8 bases, leaving 5 bases of the junction unmatched. CDR3 length equals 12 residues. The CDR3 sequence is CAIRGGRTEAFF. The CDR3 DNA reads as TGTGCCATCCGAGGGGGCCGGACTGAAGCTTTCTTT.

The rearrangement links TRBV5-6 to TRBJ1-1, with TRBD1 as a possible D gene (5 bases). Germline V gene lookup returns CDR1 SGHDT and CDR2 YYEEEE. V lost 2 bases, J lost 2 bases, and 10 bases lay in between. The CDR3 spans 14 residues. The CDR3 nucleotides read TGTGCCAGCAGCTTCCGGACACTTAACACTGAAGCTTTCTTT. Protein product: CASSFRTLNTEAFF.

The V call is TRBV6-2 or TRBV6-3, the J call TRBJ1-2; D remains unclear. Germline lookup yields CDR1 MNHEY and CDR2 SVGEGT. Trimming removed 0 bases from V and 3 bases from J, with 8 bases in between. There are 14 residues in the CDR3. The CDR3 DNA reads as TGTGCCAGCAGTTACTCGACACTTTACTATGGCTACACCTTC. Its protein is CASSYSTLYYGYTF.

This clone was seen more than once but under ten times. The chain recombines TRBV7-2 with TRBJ1-6; TRBD1 matches at 10 bases. The CDR3 consists of 15 residues. J gave up 9 bases and V 5 bases, and 7 bases lay outside the gene matches. The V gene's germline CDR1 is SGHTA and CDR2 FQGNSA. The CDR3 region is CASSPEGQGSSPLHF. The CDR3 bases are TGTGCCAGCAGCCCGGAGGGACAGGGGAGTTCACCCCTCCACTTT. Combining the CDR3 with reference TRBV7-2 and TRBJ1-6 gives the whole variable domain GAGVSQSPSNKVTEKGKDVELRCDPISGHTALYWYRQSLGQGLEFLIYFQGNSAPDKSGLPSDRFSAERTGGSVSTLTIQRTQQEDSAVYLCASSPEGQGSSPLHFGNGTRLTVT.

The V and J genes are TRBV19 and TRBJ2-3; D ambiguous. The germline V gene has CDR1 LNHDA and CDR2 SQIVND (reference sequence). The CDR3 has 11 residues. Trimming cost V 5 bases and J 6 bases, with 6 bases left between them. CDR3 residues: CASSASDTQYF. The CDR3 region has the DNA TGTGCCAGTAGTGCGTCGGATACGCAGTATTTT.

V and J are TRBV7-9 and TRBJ2-7, with 8 bases identical to TRBD2. CDR3 length: 19 amino acids. Germline V gene lookup returns CDR1 SEHNR and CDR2 FQNEAQ (reference sequence). J was trimmed by 6 bases and V by 4 bases; bases with no gene match: 23. This CDR3 is CASSSFSGGRGGRVGEQYF. The DNA of the CDR3 is TGTGCCAGCAGCTCTTTTTCGGGTGGTCGGGGGGGCCGGGTCGGCGAGCAGTACTTC.

The chain is built from TRBV6-2 or TRBV6-3 and TRBJ2-7; TRBD2 aligns across 8 bases. The CDR3 has 14 residues. With V trimmed by 6 bases and J by 2 bases, 6 bases remained unmatched. The V gene's germline CDR1 is MNHEY and CDR2 SVGEGT. CDR3 region: CASSPSGGPYEQYF. Written as DNA, the CDR3 is TGTGCCAGCAGCCCAAGCGGGGGTCCCTACGAGCAGTACTTC.

The chain joins TRBV19 to TRBJ2-7; D is possibly TRBD1 (6 bases). Trimming shortened V by 3 bases and J by 3 bases, and 15 bases separated the two germline ends. Looked up from germline, CDR1 is LNHDA and CDR2 is SQIVND (reference sequence). This CDR3 region has 15 residues. Here the CDR3 reads CASSIYFGQLYEQYF. The DNA for the CDR3 is TGTGCCAGTAGTATCTACTTCGGACAGCTCTACGAGCAGTACTTC.

The J gene is TRBJ2-2, the V gene TRBV4-3; D is perhaps TRBD2 (5 bases). Looked up from germline, CDR1 is LGHNA and CDR2 is YSLEER. With 0 bases removed from V and 7 bases from J, the gap between germline ends came to 12 bases. The CDR3 runs 15 residues. The CDR3, as DNA: TGCGCCAGCAGCCAAGATGTCGGGGTGGGCGGGGAGCTGTTTTTT. Translated, it gives CASSQDVGVGGELFF.

This clone occurred a few times. This sequence joins TRBV7-9 and TRBJ1-4; 7 bases are shared with TRBD1. This CDR3 contains 14 residues. Losses at the gene ends were 5 bases for V and 5 bases for J; bases not matched to a gene: 5. In germline, CDR1 is SEHNR, CDR2 FQNEAQ (reference sequence). Written as DNA, the CDR3 is TGTGCCAGCAGCAGGGGACAGATAAATGAAAAACTGTTTTTT. Translation gives CASSRGQINEKLFF.